This is a list of T cell receptor beta chains from one sample in a study of cytomegalovirus exposure and HLA in healthy donors. Assay: immunoSEQ multiplex PCR; the TCRdb copy retains only in-frame clones and omits some. Of about 160,000 clones listed, just under 80% are singletons. The specimen was PBMCs. The origin of the receptors is a woman between 40 and 50 years old in good health and CMV-seropositive. Each CDR3 is given with its conserved first and last residue. Each record gives: V gene, D gene, clone size, J gene, CDR3 protein, CDR3 DNA. The D gene is left open where the match is weak. For some rows the clone size is stated as once, few or many, or as a class when expanded; others skip it.

TRBV27	.	once	TRBJ1-6	CASSPLTGSYNSPLHF	TGTGCCAGCAGTCCGTTGACAGGCTCCTATAATTCACCCCTCCACTTT
TRBV4-2	.	.	TRBJ1-5	CASSQVGPQPQHF	TGTGCCAGCAGCCAAGTGGGCCCTCAGCCCCAGCATTTT
TRBV7-2	.	.	TRBJ1-2	CASSPRDGWGGVYGYTF	TGTGCCAGCAGCCCCCGGGACGGTTGGGGGGGGGTCTATGGCTACACCTTC
TRBV30	.	.	TRBJ1-3	CAWNRGNTIYF	TGTGCCTGGAATCGTGGAAACACCATATATTTT
TRBV19	.	.	TRBJ2-3	CASSMGGASTDTQYF	TGTGCCAGTAGTATGGGAGGCGCTAGCACAGATACGCAGTATTTT
TRBV5-8	.	.	TRBJ2-7	CASSPMGLDSRRSSYEQYF	TGTGCCAGCAGTCCAATGGGGCTAGACTCGCGCCGTAGCTCCTACGAGCAGTACTTC
TRBV6-5	.	once	TRBJ2-7	CASAKTGYEQYF	TGTGCCAGCGCCAAGACAGGATACGAGCAGTACTTC
TRBV4-2	.	.	TRBJ2-2	CASSPRTDNTTNTGELFF	TGTGCCAGCAGCCCCAGGACTGATAATACGACGAACACCGGGGAGCTGTTTTTT
TRBV9	TRBD1	.	TRBJ1-6	CASSVGQGSPLHF	TGTGCCAGCAGCGTAGGACAGGGTTCACCCCTCCACTTT
TRBV15	TRBD2	.	TRBJ2-1	CATSISGPWDEQFF	TGTGCCACCAGCATTAGCGGGCCCTGGGATGAGCAGTTCTTC
TRBV18	TRBD1	.	TRBJ1-5	CASSPEVGTAQGTQHF	TGTGCCAGCTCACCAGAGGTAGGGACAGCCCAGGGGACCCAGCATTTT
TRBV9	.	.	TRBJ1-6	CASSPEGRSNSPLHF	TGTGCCAGCAGCCCAGAGGGCAGGTCCAATTCACCCCTCCACTTT
TRBV6-4	.	few	TRBJ1-6	CARANRVGSYNSPLHF	TGTGCCAGAGCCAACAGGGTGGGCTCCTATAATTCACCCCTCCACTTT
TRBV15	.	.	TRBJ2-7	CATGVGLIYEQYF	TGTGCCACAGGGGTGGGGTTAATCTACGAGCAGTACTTC